One and the same sample provided the 11 T cell receptor beta chains below, sequenced in a study of T cells in localized non-small cell lung cancer. The assay was immunoSEQ multiplex PCR, and TCRdb's table has in-frame clones only and misses some. This sample has approximately 67,000 clones, with just under 85% found just once. This specimen consisted of peripheral blood, obtained before any cancer treatment. Receptors were obtained from a female donor of 60 years or more with stage I lung adenocarcinoma.

The chain links TRBV7-3 to TRBJ2-1, with 9 bases lining up with TRBD2. This CDR3 spans 15 amino acids. Germline CDR1 reads SGHTA; CDR2 reads FQGTGA. The J segment lost 2 bases and the V segment lost 5 bases, leaving 4 bases of the junction unmatched. The CDR3 nucleotides read TGTGCCAGCAGCCCGACTAGCGGCGCCTACAATGAGCAGTTCTTC. Its translation: CASSPTSGAYNEQFF.

The chain joins TRBV7-3 to TRBJ2-3; maybe TRBD1 (6 bases). This CDR3 spans 15 amino acids. Trimming stripped 4 bases from V and 2 bases from J, with 13 bases between. CDR1 and CDR2 (germline): SGHTA, FQGTGA. DNA for the CDR3: TGTGCCAGCAGCTGGGGGCCGGAGATCACAGATACGCAGTATTTT. Translation gives CASSWGPEITDTQYF.

The CDR3 sequence is CASSLERVNTDTQYF. The CDR3 bases are TGTGCCAGTAGCCTGGAGCGGGTCAACACAGATACGCAGTATTTT. The V and J genes are TRBV19 and TRBJ2-3; TRBD2 is a possible D gene (6 bases). The CDR3 spans 15 residues. Per germline, CDR1 LNHDA and CDR2 SQIVND (reference sequence). With 6 bases removed from V and 2 bases from J, the gap between germline ends came to 15 bases.

The chain employs TRBV27 and TRBJ1-2, with 10 bases that match TRBD1. With V trimmed by 4 bases and J by 3 bases, 5 bases remained unmatched. The CDR3 totals 15 residues. The germline V gene encodes CDR1 MNHEY and CDR2 SMNVEV (reference sequence). CDR3 nucleotide sequence: TGTGCCAGCAGTTCCGACAGGGGGCCTTACTATGGCTACACCTTC. Protein: CASSSDRGPYYGYTF.

This chain uses TRBV27 with TRBJ1-1; D is unclear. The germline V gene encodes CDR1 MNHEY and CDR2 SMNVEV (reference sequence). This CDR3 has 14 amino acids. V lost 3 bases and J 1 base, leaving 9 bases between the germline ends. The CDR3 sequence: CASSFLDTNTEAFF. CDR3 nucleotide sequence: TGTGCCAGCAGTTTCTTGGATACGAACACTGAAGCTTTCTTT.

The chain employs TRBV6-6 and TRBJ2-1; TRBD2 might be the D (6 bases). The CDR3 loop spans 14 amino acids. Trimming stripped 6 bases from V and 1 base from J, with 10 bases between. Germline V lookup: CDR1 MNHNY, CDR2 SVGAGI (reference sequence). CDR3 sequence reads: CASRVAESYNEQFF. CDR3 DNA: TGTGCCAGCAGAGTAGCGGAATCCTACAATGAGCAGTTCTTC.

This clone was observed a single time. In nucleotides, the CDR3 is TGCGCCAGCAGCAGGTTATTAGCGGGAGGGAACAATGAGCAGTTCTTC. Its protein product is CASSRLLAGGNNEQFF. The chain combines TRBV5-1 with TRBJ2-1, with 11 bases aligning to TRBD2. J gave up 5 bases and V 4 bases, and 8 bases lay outside the gene matches. The germline gives CDR1 SGHRS, CDR2 YFSETQ. The CDR3 has 16 amino acids.

The chain recombines TRBV18 with TRBJ2-7; D ambiguous. The CDR3 is 13 residues long. Germline lookup yields CDR1 KGHSH and CDR2 LQKENI. With 6 bases removed from V and 3 bases from J, the gap between germline ends came to 12 bases. CDR3 bases: TGTGCCAGCTCGCCCGGCCGACTCTACGAGCAGTACTTC. Its translation is CASSPGRLYEQYF.

The chain recombines TRBV9 with TRBJ1-1; 7 nucleotides line up with TRBD1. V trimming: 4 bases; J trimming: 11 bases; junction bases outside the gene matches: 20. The germline V gene has CDR1 SGDLS and CDR2 YYNGEE. The CDR3 spans 16 residues. CDR3 protein: CASSPNPTTSTGAAFF. The CDR3 coding sequence is TGTGCCAGCAGCCCCAATCCCACGACATCCACAGGGGCCGCTTTCTTT. Complete variable domain (other parts from reference TRBV9 and TRBJ1-1): DSGVTQTPKHLITATGQRVTLRCSPRSGDLSVYWYQQSLDQGLQFLIQYYNGEERAKGNILERFSAQQFPDLHSELNLSSLELGDSALYFCASSPNPTTSTGAAFFGQGTRLTVV.

This chain's CDR3 is CASSLVGGGLGFGAFF. In DNA, the CDR3 is TGTGCCAGCAGCCTGGTAGGGGGTGGTTTGGGCTTTGGGGCTTTCTTT. J is TRBJ1-1 and V is TRBV11-2, with D perhaps TRBD1 (6 bases). From germline, CDR1 is SGHAT and CDR2 FQNNGV. The CDR3 runs 16 residues. Deletions cut 5 bases from V and 11 bases from J, with 27 bases between.

J is TRBJ1-6 and V is TRBV5-4; tentatively, D is TRBD1 (6 bases). Trimming shortened V by 0 bases and J by 7 bases, and 14 bases separated the two germline ends. CDR3 length: 16 residues. CDR1 SGHNT and CDR2 YYREEE come from the germline V gene (reference sequence). The CDR3 loop reads CASSLAGDTRNSPLHF. In DNA form, the CDR3 reads TGTGCCAGCAGCTTGGCTGGGGACACCCGAAATTCACCCCTCCACTTT.